Listed here are 32 T cell receptor beta chains from one sample, sequenced in a study of blood T cell repertoires in COVID-19. The repertoire was sequenced with immunoSEQ multiplex PCR; TCRdb's copy has only in-frame clones and lacks some. The sample records 150,000 to 200,000 clones, 85% to 90% being singletons. Sequenced material: peripheral blood. The receptors stem from a woman under 30 who had recovered from COVID-19.

The chain combines TRBV4-3 with TRBJ2-2; no clear D gene. CDR1 is LGHNA, CDR2 YSLEER, per germline. V dropped 1 base and J dropped 4 bases, with 13 bases sitting between them. The CDR3 contains 16 residues. The CDR3 reads CASSQAHEAATGELFF. The CDR3 nucleotides read TGCGCCAGCAGCCAAGCCCATGAGGCAGCCACCGGGGAGCTGTTTTTT.

The chain is built from TRBV9 and TRBJ2-7; 8 bases fit TRBD2. Germline V CDR1 and CDR2: SGDLS, YYNGEE. The trim removed 3 bases at V and 7 bases at J, leaving 9 bases unmatched. The CDR3 consists of 14 residues. CDR3 sequence reads: CASSAGGPGGEQYF. The CDR3 bases are TGTGCCAGCAGCGCGGGAGGGCCGGGAGGGGAGCAGTACTTC.

This rearrangement joins TRBV18 to TRBJ1-2, with 9 nucleotides matching TRBD1. The CDR3 spans 15 residues. Germline CDR1 is KGHSH and CDR2 is LQKENI. J was trimmed by 5 bases and V by 1 base; bases with no gene match: 5. This CDR3 is CASSPLDRGSYGYTF. The CDR3, as DNA: TGTGCCAGCTCACCACTTGACAGGGGGAGTTATGGCTACACCTTC.

V gene TRBV19 combines with J gene TRBJ2-3; TRBD1 agrees at 8 bases. Per germline, CDR1 LNHDA and CDR2 SQIVND (reference sequence). V shed 4 bases and J 3 bases; nucleotides not matched to a gene: 9. The CDR3 has 16 residues. CDR3 in amino acids: CASSTTDRVRTDTQYF. The CDR3 DNA reads as TGTGCCAGTAGTACAACGGACAGGGTTAGGACAGATACGCAGTATTTT.

This chain joins TRBV6-5 and TRBJ2-5; the match to TRBD2 covers 11 bases. CDR3 length: 15 residues. Germline lookup yields CDR1 MNHEY and CDR2 SVGAGI. V shed 6 bases and J 5 bases; nucleotides not matched to a gene: 8. CDR3: CASRPLAGGGETQYF. CDR3 DNA: TGTGCCAGCAGACCTCTAGCGGGGGGAGGGGAGACCCAGTACTTC.

Here the CDR3 reads CASSDLGHTDTQYF. Here the CDR3 DNA reads TGCGCCAGCAGTGACCTAGGTCACACAGATACGCAGTATTTT. The genes are TRBV10-1 and TRBJ2-3; D is uncertain. The germline V and J ends were trimmed by 3 bases and 2 bases, with 9 bases remaining between them. The V gene's germline CDR1 is WNHNN and CDR2 SYGVQD (reference sequence). The CDR3 sequence is 14 residues long.

This clone was found a few times. This chain joins TRBV5-4 and TRBJ2-7; TRBD2 agrees at 14 bases. The ends lost 4 bases at V and 5 bases at J; junction bases unmatched: 5. CDR1 and CDR2 from the germline V gene are SGHNT and YYREEE (reference sequence). There are 15 residues in the CDR3. CDR3: CASSPGLAGGDEQYV. The CDR3, as DNA: TGTGCCAGCAGCCCAGGACTAGCGGGAGGCGACGAGCAGTACGTC.

This sequence joins TRBV5-8 and TRBJ1-6; TRBD1 agrees at 7 bases. This CDR3 contains 17 residues. The V gene's germline CDR1 is SGHTS and CDR2 YDEGEE. Trimming took 4 bases from V and 3 from J; bases not matched to a gene: 10. DNA of the CDR3: TGTGCCAGCAGCCGGGGACAGCAAATGAGCTATAATTCACCCCTCCACTTT. Its translation: CASSRGQQMSYNSPLHF.

V gene TRBV5-1 combines with J gene TRBJ1-1, with D maybe TRBD1 (6 bases). This CDR3 has 14 residues. V was cut by 3 bases and J by 1 base, with 10 bases left in between. CDR1 and CDR2 from the germline V gene are SGHRS and YFSETQ. The DNA for the CDR3 is TGCGCCAGCAGCTCGGGGGGGCCGAACACTGAAGCTTTCTTT. The encoded protein is CASSSGGPNTEAFF. Combining the CDR3 with reference TRBV5-1 and TRBJ1-1 gives the whole variable domain KAGVTQTPRYLIKTRGQQVTLSCSPISGHRSVSWYQQTPGQGLQFLFEYFSETQRNKGNFPGRFSGRQFSNSRSEMNVSTLELGDSALYLCASSSGGPNTEAFFGQGTRLTVV.

As DNA, the CDR3 is TGTGCCAGCAGATCTACCAAAGGGGGTACCTACGAGCAGTACGTC. It is translated as CASRSTKGGTYEQYV. The J gene is TRBJ2-7, the V gene TRBV27; D is perhaps TRBD1 (6 bases). Trimming shortened V by 6 bases and J by 2 bases, and 17 bases separated the two germline ends. This CDR3 region has 15 residues. Germline V CDR1 and CDR2: MNHEY, SMNVEV (reference sequence).

This chain joins TRBV6-5 and TRBJ1-2; no definite D call. Trimming took 0 bases from V and 8 from J, leaving 13 bases between them. The CDR3 has 14 residues. Germline V gene data show CDR1 as MNHEY and CDR2 as SVGAGI. The CDR3, as DNA: TGTGCCAGCAGTTACTCCGGCAGCGCTTGGGGCTACACCTTC. As protein: CASSYSGSAWGYTF.

The rearrangement uses TRBV29-1 and TRBJ2-2, with D perhaps TRBD2 (6 bases). This CDR3 region has 14 residues. The germline V gene encodes CDR1 SQVTM and CDR2 ANQGSEA. Trimming took off 5 bases at V and 7 bases at J, with 17 bases between the two ends. The CDR3 DNA sequence: TGCAGCGTTTTTTCCGGGAGAGTAGGCGGGGAGCTGTTTTTT. This sequence encodes CSVFSGRVGGELFF.

V is TRBV29-1 and J is TRBJ1-2; 9 bases fit TRBD1. This CDR3 is 13 amino acids long. The germline gives CDR1 SQVTM, CDR2 ANQGSEA. V trimming: 3 bases; J trimming: 8 bases; junction bases outside the gene matches: 7. The DNA of the CDR3 is TGCAGCGTTGATCCTGTGACAGGGGGAGGCTACACCTTC. This codes for CSVDPVTGGGYTF. The full variable domain, rest sourced from reference TRBV29-1 and TRBJ1-2, is SAVISQKPSRDICQRGTSLTIQCQVDSQVTMMFWYRQQPGQSLTLIATANQGSEATYESGFVIDKFPISRPNLTFSTLTVSNMSPEDSSIYLCSVDPVTGGGYTFGSGTRLTVV.

CDR3: CASSLSSHKGARKETQYF. CDR3 DNA sequence: TGTGCCAGCAGTTTATCGTCTCATAAAGGGGCGCGGAAAGAGACCCAGTACTTC. The chain combines TRBV27 with TRBJ2-5; tentative D call: TRBD1 (5 bases). The CDR3 has 18 amino acids. The V end was cut by 0 bases, the J end by 3 bases, with 20 bases between. Germline loops: CDR1 MNHEY, CDR2 SMNVEV (reference sequence).

The chain has TRBV6-2 or TRBV6-3 and TRBJ2-4; 11 bases are shared with TRBD2. V lost 0 bases to trimming and J lost 0 bases; unmatched junction nucleotides: 1. This CDR3 comprises 17 residues. Germline V gene sequence: CDR1 MNHEY, CDR2 SVGEGT. The CDR3 is CASSYSTSGIAKNIQYF. The DNA for the CDR3 is TGTGCCAGCAGTTACTCGACTAGCGGGATAGCCAAAAACATTCAGTACTTC.

The gene calls are TRBV4-1 and TRBJ1-1, with a tentative D call TRBD1 (6 bases). Germline loops: CDR1 MGHRA, CDR2 YSYEKL. The CDR3 covers 19 residues. Trimming pared 0 bases from V and 0 bases from J, leaving 20 bases between. The CDR3 DNA is TGCGCCAGCAGCCAAGAACGGCCATTTGGACAGACAATGAACACTGAAGCTTTCTTT. Its protein is CASSQERPFGQTMNTEAFF.

The chain couples TRBV5-1 to TRBJ2-5; D possibly corresponds to TRBD1 (6 bases). CDR1 and CDR2 (germline): SGHRS, YFSETQ. Trimming took off 5 bases at V and 5 bases at J, with 19 bases between the two ends. The CDR3 length is 15 residues. CDR3 nucleotide sequence: TGCGCCAGCAGGCCCGGGACCCGTACAGGGGAGACCCAGTACTTC. This codes for CASRPGTRTGETQYF.

The J gene is TRBJ2-1, the V gene TRBV15; 12 bases match TRBD2. Unmatched junction bases numbered 7, after V lost 4 bases and J lost 0 bases. Germline V gene data show CDR1 as LNHNV and CDR2 as YYDKDF (reference sequence). The CDR3 runs to 18 residues. The CDR3 reads CATSTRTSGTSSYNEQFF. The CDR3 bases are TGTGCCACCAGCACCCGGACTAGCGGGACTAGCTCCTACAATGAGCAGTTCTTC. Supplemented by reference TRBV15 and TRBJ2-1, the full variable domain reads DAMVIQNPRYQVTQFGKPVTLSCSQTLNHNVMYWYQQKSSQAPKLLFHYYDKDFNNEADTPDNFQSRRPNTSFCFLDIRSPGLGDTAMYLCATSTRTSGTSSYNEQFFGPGTRLTVL.

This chain joins TRBV7-9 and TRBJ2-7, with 9 bases identical to TRBD1. The CDR3 has 14 residues. V lost 4 bases and J lost 6; bases outside the gene matches: 7. Germline-derived CDR1 and CDR2 are SEHNR and FQNEAQ (reference sequence). The DNA for the CDR3 is TGTGCCAGCAGCTCAGGGACAGGGAACCTCGAGCAGTACGTC. Translation gives CASSSGTGNLEQYV.

This clone was observed many times. CDR3 sequence (DNA): TGTGCCAGCAGTTACGGACAGAGCTCCTACGAGCAGTACTTC. This codes for CASSYGQSSYEQYF. This chain connects TRBV6-2 or TRBV6-3 to TRBJ2-7; the D gene is possibly TRBD1 (6 bases). The germline V gene has CDR1 MNHEY and CDR2 SVGEGT. The CDR3 runs to 14 residues. V dropped 2 bases and J dropped 0 bases, with 8 bases sitting between them.

This clone showed up just once. The rearrangement uses TRBV6-5 and TRBJ1-2, with D possibly TRBD1 on 5 matching bases. Germline V gives CDR1 MNHEY, CDR2 SVGAGI. Trimming left V 2 bases short and J 7 bases short, with 11 bases between. The CDR3 is made up of 13 amino acids. CDR3 loop: CASSYTGVGGYTF. As DNA, the CDR3 is TGTGCCAGCAGTTACACGGGGGTTGGTGGCTACACCTTC.

The rearrangement joins TRBV3-1 (or the pseudogene TRBV3-2) to TRBJ2-1; 15 bases are a match to TRBD2. The germline gives CDR1 LGHDT, CDR2 YNNKEL (reference sequence). CDR3 size: 15 residues. V dropped 5 bases and J dropped 8; count of bases not matched to a gene: 4. CDR3 DNA sequence: TGTGCCAGCAGCTGGACTAGCGGGGGGGCCGATGAGCAGTTCTTC. Its translation: CASSWTSGGADEQFF.

J is TRBJ2-2 and V is TRBV7-6, with 7 bases lining up with TRBD1. There are 16 residues in the CDR3. Germline trimming cut 5 bases from V and 5 bases from J; bases unmatched to any gene: 11. Germline V gene lookup returns CDR1 SGHVS and CDR2 FNYEAQ. The CDR3 here is CASSQFSGTVTGELFF. The CDR3 region has the DNA TGTGCCAGCAGCCAATTCTCCGGGACAGTAACCGGGGAGCTGTTTTTT. Based on the CDR3 plus reference TRBV7-6 and TRBJ2-2, the full variable domain is GAGVSQSPRYKVTKRGQDVALRCDPISGHVSLYWYRQALGQGPEFLTYFNYEAQQDKSGLPNDRFSAERPEGSISTLTIQRTEQRDSAMYRCASSQFSGTVTGELFFGEGSRLTVL.

The chain uses TRBV6-1 and TRBJ2-5; D ambiguous. From germline, CDR1 is MNHNS and CDR2 SASEGT. The ends were cut back, 2 bases at V and 1 base at J, with 11 bases in the middle. The CDR3 runs to 15 residues. CDR3 sequence reads: CASSEFLFSQETQYF. The DNA of the CDR3 is TGTGCCAGCAGTGAATTCCTTTTTTCCCAAGAGACCCAGTACTTC.

This clone has only one observation. The chain uses TRBV5-8 and TRBJ2-7; D is perhaps TRBD2 (5 bases). The CDR3 runs to 15 residues. Germline assignment: CDR1 SGHTS and CDR2 YDEGEE. V shed 0 bases and J shed 4 bases, with 14 bases lying between them. This chain's CDR3 is CASSLGKGSWYEQYF. CDR3 nucleotide sequence: TGTGCCAGCAGCTTGGGGAAAGGGAGTTGGTACGAGCAGTACTTC.

The chain is built from TRBV19 and TRBJ1-1, with unresolved D. The CDR3 sequence is 13 residues long. The germline CDR1 and CDR2 sequences are LNHDA and SQIVND (reference sequence). V lost 4 bases, J lost 4 bases, and 10 bases lay in between. The CDR3 spells CASSTLRVTEAFF. DNA for the CDR3: TGTGCCAGTAGTACCCTACGGGTCACTGAAGCTTTCTTT.

The rearrangement links TRBV11-2 to TRBJ2-3; the D is unclear. V gave up 10 bases and J gave up 1 base, with 9 bases separating them. Per the germline V gene, CDR1 is SGHAT and CDR2 is FQNNGV. The CDR3 sequence is 12 residues long. In nucleotides, the CDR3 is TGTGCCATCTACCTTGGCACAGATACGCAGTATTTT. Translating it yields CAIYLGTDTQYF.

This clone was observed once. The gene calls are TRBV5-1 and TRBJ2-3; 8 bases map to TRBD2. V dropped 0 bases and J dropped 1; count of bases not matched to a gene: 4. The CDR3 consists of 16 residues. Germline V gene sequence: CDR1 SGHRS, CDR2 YFSETQ. The CDR3 DNA reads as TGCGCCAGCAGCTTGGGGCTGCGGGGGGGCACAGATACGCAGTATTTT. Its translation: CASSLGLRGGTDTQYF. The variable domain in full, with the rest retrieved from reference TRBV5-1 and TRBJ2-3, is KAGVTQTPRYLIKTRGQQVTLSCSPISGHRSVSWYQQTPGQGLQFLFEYFSETQRNKGNFPGRFSGRQFSNSRSEMNVSTLELGDSALYLCASSLGLRGGTDTQYFGPGTRLTVL.

This chain uses TRBV3-1 (or the pseudogene TRBV3-2) with TRBJ2-3; TRBD2 matches at 10 bases. Germline V gene lookup returns CDR1 LGHDT and CDR2 YNNKEL (reference sequence). V gave up 3 bases and J gave up 6 bases; unmatched junction bases: 9. The CDR3 is 16 amino acids. Here the CDR3 DNA reads TGTGCCAGCAGCCATGCCCGACTGGGACTAGCGGATACGCAGTATTTT. This translates into CASSHARLGLADTQYF.

V is TRBV6-5 and J is TRBJ1-1; D ambiguous. This CDR3 is built from 13 residues. V was clipped by 6 bases and J by 1 base, with 9 bases between them. Germline CDR1 reads MNHEY; CDR2 reads SVGAGI. The CDR3 reads CASRGGGNTEAFF. DNA of the CDR3: TGTGCCAGCAGAGGAGGAGGGAACACTGAAGCTTTCTTT.

V and J are TRBV2 and TRBJ2-1; 8 bases are shared with TRBD1. This CDR3 contains 16 residues. The trim removed 2 bases at V and 4 bases at J, leaving 7 bases unmatched. Germline V CDR1 and CDR2: SNHLY, FYNNEI. CDR3 DNA sequence: TGTGCCAGCAGTGAATATGGGACAGGTGATTACAATGAGCAGTTCTTC. Translation: CASSEYGTGDYNEQFF.

V gene TRBV7-2 combines with J gene TRBJ2-7; 10 bases map to TRBD2. The trim removed 5 bases at V and 5 bases at J, leaving 9 bases unmatched. Germline CDR1 reads SGHTA; CDR2 reads FQGNSA. The length of the CDR3 is 15 residues. The CDR3, as DNA: TGTGCCAGCAGCCCTGCTAGCGGGAGAATGCACGAGCAGTACGTC. This sequence encodes CASSPASGRMHEQYV.